This record looks at one T cell receptor (beta chain) sequence and its context. Its antigen is not identified. The CDR3 totals 11 residues. The germline gives CDR1 SQVTM, CDR2 ANQGSEA. V lost 6 bases and J 1 base, leaving 6 bases between the germline ends. TCRdb independently ran MiXCR on the reads; one entry per CDR3 protein. The data contain about 890,000 distinct CDR3 sequences, under 40% of them singletons. The sample is drawn from a study of T cell repertoires in cytomegalovirus infection. About the research overall: CMV epitopes, recently identified HLA-C-restricted and well-studied HLA-B-restricted, were used. Indicated by public TCR beta signatures were CMV infection and matching HLA type. Findings and caveats of the study: Across the ex vivo response, the dominant clonotypes were HLA-C-restricted CMV-specific TCR beta clonotypes.

Sequencing was performed on cultured CD8+ T cells from PBMCs, taken from culture after CMV antigen stimulation. The V and J genes are TRBV29-1 and TRBJ1-1; D gene unclear. The receptor comes from a human donor in good health (CMV status not recorded). Some clones in this sample may be carry-over from other donors' samples. In DNA, the CDR3 is TGCAGCGTCCTCGAGAACACTGAAGCTTTCTTT. Encoded protein: CSVLENTEAFF.